Listed here is a single T cell receptor beta chain. V gave up 5 bases and J gave up 7 bases; unmatched junction bases: 7. Looked up from germline, CDR1 is SGHTA and CDR2 is FQGTGA. The CDR3 is made up of 14 amino acids. Only in-frame clones appear in the TCRdb table, and some are missing; sequencing was by immunoSEQ multiplex PCR. Of about 180,000 clones detected, about 81% appear once; the ten largest clones hold over 9.5%. These data originate in a study of blood T cell repertoires in COVID-19. Study details: Some COVID-19 samples were acute and others convalescent; all came from the United States, Italy and Spain.

Sequencing used peripheral blood. The source of this sequence is a woman at least 80 years old with COVID-19, enrolled during active disease. The chain carries TRBV7-3 and TRBJ1-2, with 10 bases fitting TRBD1. DNA for the CDR3: TGTGCCAGCAGCGGAGGGACAGGGGTAGCTGGCTACACCTTC. This translates into CASSGGTGVAGYTF.